These 2 T cell receptor beta chains came from one sample sequenced in a study of breast tumors, draining lymph nodes, adjacent tissues. TCRdb called the multiplex PCR reads again in MiXCR, with one record for every CDR3 protein. This sample has about 270,000 distinct CDR3 sequences, with about 30% found just once. Samples came from axillary lymph nodes draining the breast cancer. Sequencing used axillary lymph node tissue. The receptors shown here come from a female donor with breast cancer. Some clones in this sample may be carry-over from other donors' samples.

This clonotype was observed many times. This rearrangement joins TRBV12-3 or TRBV12-4 to TRBJ1-2, with 7 bases identical to TRBD1. This CDR3 comprises 13 residues. Trimming removed 6 bases from V and 7 bases from J; junction bases left unmatched: 8. CDR3 nucleotides: TGTGCCAGCAGCGATTCGACAGGGTTTGGCTACACCTTC. Its protein product is CASSDSTGFGYTF.

This clonotype was detected ten times or more. This chain joins TRBV5-1 and TRBJ2-3; perhaps TRBD2 as D (6 bases). The germline gives CDR1 SGHRS, CDR2 YFSETQ. This CDR3 region has 15 residues. With 4 bases removed from V and 3 bases from J, the gap between germline ends came to 15 bases. The CDR3 region has the DNA TGCGCCAGCAGCGCTAGCGCCCATGGGACAGATACGCAGTATTTT. This gives the protein CASSASAHGTDTQYF.